The 17 T cell receptor beta chains presented below share a single source sample, sequenced in a study of blood T cell repertoires in COVID-19. Sequenced by immunoSEQ multiplex PCR; TCRdb stores in-frame clones only, minus some. Of about 220,000 clones in the sample, around 88% were seen once. Material for sequencing was PBMCs or T cells enriched from blood (not recorded which). These receptors all come from a woman aged 45-65 years with acute COVID-19.

The chain employs TRBV4-1 and TRBJ2-2; 8 bases line up with TRBD2. Per the germline V gene, CDR1 is MGHRA and CDR2 is YSYEKL. The CDR3 length is 16 residues. The ends lost 0 bases at V and 7 bases at J; junction bases unmatched: 7. DNA for the CDR3: TGCGCCAGCAGCCAAGATGGGAGCGGGAGCAGCGGGGAGCTGTTTTTT. Protein product: CASSQDGSGSSGELFF.

The CDR3 DNA reads TGTGCCAGCAGCTCGAGGGGGCTAAGTGAAAAACTGTTTTTT. Translation: CASSSRGLSEKLFF. The V call is TRBV7-3, the J call TRBJ1-4, with TRBD1 identical over 7 bases. CDR1 and CDR2 from the germline V gene are SGHTA and FQGTGA. With V trimmed by 4 bases and J by 7 bases, 6 bases remained unmatched. The CDR3 is 14 residues long.

This clone occurred a few times. The gene calls are TRBV19 and TRBJ2-7; TRBD1 matches 9 bases. CDR3 length equals 15 residues. CDR1 and CDR2 (germline): LNHDA, SQIVND (reference sequence). V lost 4 bases to trimming and J lost 0 bases; unmatched junction nucleotides: 4. The CDR3, as DNA: TGTGCCAGTAGTACGGGACAGGGTAGCTCCTACGAGCAGTACTTC. It codes for CASSTGQGSSYEQYF.

The chain is built from TRBV5-4 and TRBJ2-5, with a tentative D call TRBD1 (6 bases). V shed 4 bases and J shed 5 bases, with 18 bases lying between them. The CDR3 extends over 15 amino acids. Germline V CDR1 and CDR2: SGHNT, YYREEE (reference sequence). CDR3 sequence: CASSMNYRDSETQYF. The CDR3, as DNA: TGTGCCAGCAGCATGAACTACAGGGATTCGGAGACCCAGTACTTC.

The chain couples TRBV4-2 to TRBJ2-3; perhaps TRBD2 as D (6 bases). The V end lost 5 bases, the J end lost 3 bases, and 9 bases lay between the germline ends. The CDR3 spans 13 residues. Germline V gene lookup returns CDR1 LGHNA and CDR2 YNFKEQ. The CDR3: CASSSGGTDTQYF. In DNA form, the CDR3 reads TGTGCCAGCAGCTCTGGGGGGACAGATACGCAGTATTTT.

The DNA for the CDR3 is TGTGCCAGCAGTCAACAGGGTGGCCCTGGGGCCAACGTCCTGACTTTC. It codes for CASSQQGGPGANVLTF. This chain links TRBV2 with TRBJ2-6; a possible D gene is TRBD1 (6 bases). V was cut by 5 bases and J by 2 bases, with 13 bases left in between. Germline V gene sequence: CDR1 SNHLY, CDR2 FYNNEI. CDR3 length: 16 amino acids.

This clone was counted once. This chain links TRBV4-2 with TRBJ1-6; 8 nucleotides agree with TRBD1. The CDR3 length is 16 residues. In germline, CDR1 is LGHNA, CDR2 YNFKEQ. Trimming took 8 bases from V and 4 from J; bases not matched to a gene: 10. CDR3 sequence: CASDRGDTEYNSPLHF. The CDR3 bases are TGTGCCAGCGACAGGGGCGACACAGAGTATAATTCACCCCTCCACTTT.

The rearrangement joins TRBV18 to TRBJ1-6; TRBD1 matches 11 bases. The germline CDR1 and CDR2 sequences are KGHSH and LQKENI. The CDR3 length is 15 residues. Trimming removed 3 bases from V and 9 bases from J; junction bases left unmatched: 4. DNA of the CDR3: TGTGCCAGCTCACCCACTGGACAGGGGGCTTCACCCCTCCACTTT. This sequence encodes CASSPTGQGASPLHF.

The gene calls are TRBV4-1 and TRBJ1-6; 11 positions agree with TRBD1. CDR3 length equals 15 residues. After removal of 4 bases from V and 7 bases from J, the junction contained 3 bases not matched to a gene. The V gene's germline CDR1 is MGHRA and CDR2 YSYEKL. Here the CDR3 reads CASSPRDRGNSPLHF. The DNA of the CDR3 is TGCGCCAGCAGCCCCCGGGACAGGGGGAATTCACCCCTCCACTTT.

This chain links TRBV24-1 with TRBJ2-2, with TRBD1 matching 8 bases. The CDR3 is 18 residues long. CDR1 KGHDR and CDR2 SFDVKD come from the germline V gene. The junction had 13 bases not matched to a gene; V was cut back by 3 bases and J by 5 bases. The CDR3 sequence: CATSDGRETGASTGELFF. As DNA, the CDR3 is TGTGCCACCAGTGATGGTAGAGAGACAGGGGCTAGTACCGGGGAGCTGTTTTTT.

The rearrangement uses TRBV5-1 and TRBJ2-7; 15 bases fit TRBD2. Germline CDR1 and CDR2: SGHRS and YFSETQ. J was trimmed by 2 bases and V by 6 bases; bases with no gene match: 12. CDR3 size: 18 residues. CDR3 in DNA: TGCGCCAGCACCCTCGGGGGGACTAGCGGGAGGTCTGCCTACGAGCAGTACTTC. This translates into CASTLGGTSGRSAYEQYF.

The CDR3 DNA reads TGTGCCAGAAGCCGGGAAGATACGCAGTATTTT. Residues: CARSREDTQYF. The chain links TRBV5-3 to TRBJ2-3, with a possible D match to TRBD2 (5 bases). TRBV5-3 is treated as an ORF (open reading frame) with a function not yet certain. Trimming shortened V by 4 bases and J by 5 bases, and 5 bases separated the two germline ends. This CDR3 comprises 11 residues.

The chain carries TRBV13 and TRBJ2-7, with TRBD2 matching over 10 bases. The junction had 5 bases not matched to a gene; V was cut back by 2 bases and J by 4 bases. The CDR3 contains 15 residues. Germline values: CDR1 PRHDT, CDR2 FYEKMQ (reference sequence). The DNA for the CDR3 is TGTGCCAGCAGCTTAACAGCTAGCGGGAGATACGAGCAGTACTTC. As protein: CASSLTASGRYEQYF.

The rearrangement uses TRBV28 and TRBJ2-3, with 12 bases matching TRBD2. Germline V gene sequence: CDR1 MDHEN, CDR2 SYDVKM. Unmatched junction bases numbered 4, after V lost 7 bases and J lost 5 bases. The CDR3 covers 14 residues. Here the CDR3 reads CASMGLAGRDTQYF. In DNA form, the CDR3 reads TGTGCCAGCATGGGACTAGCGGGTAGAGATACGCAGTATTTT.

The chain has TRBV6-6 and TRBJ1-6, with D perhaps TRBD1 (6 bases). Between the trimmed V and J ends, which lost 6 bases and 6 bases, there was a span of 15 bases. CDR3 length equals 15 residues. Germline V gene data show CDR1 as MNHNY and CDR2 as SVGAGI (reference sequence). Here the CDR3 DNA reads TGTGCCAGCAGCCCACGGGGGGACACTAATTCACCCCTCCACTTT. It encodes CASSPRGDTNSPLHF.

The rearrangement links TRBV19 to TRBJ2-7; 10 positions agree with TRBD1. The CDR3 extends over 14 amino acids. CDR1 is LNHDA and CDR2 is SQIVND in the germline V gene (reference sequence). The V gene end was trimmed by 3 bases and the J gene end by 6 bases; junction bases not matched to a gene: 5. CDR3 region: CASSIGDRGGEQYF. The CDR3 nucleotides read TGTGCCAGTAGTATCGGGGACAGGGGAGGCGAGCAGTACTTC.

The V gene is TRBV27, the J gene TRBJ1-2; D may be TRBD1 (6 bases). CDR3 length equals 14 residues. The germline V gene encodes CDR1 MNHEY and CDR2 SMNVEV (reference sequence). Trimming shortened V by 3 bases and J by 3 bases, and 11 bases separated the two germline ends. The CDR3 spells CASSFDRNYYGYTF. CDR3 sequence (DNA): TGTGCCAGCAGTTTTGACAGGAACTACTATGGCTACACCTTC.